The 12 T cell receptor beta chains listed next were all sequenced from one sample in a study of T-cell reconstitution after alpha-beta-depleted transplantation in children. Unique molecular identifiers were incorporated into the prepared TCRbeta library. TCRdb called the PCR reads again in MiXCR, with one record for every CDR3 protein. The table records some 180,000 distinct CDR3 sequences, approximately 6.9% of them present only once. The starting material was PBMCs, obtained before TCRalphabeta/CD19-depleted stem cell transplant. The source is a boy aged 2 to 9 with acute lymphoblastic leukemia, due to receive a stem cell transplant.

This clonotype turned up a few times. The rearrangement links TRBV10-3 to TRBJ2-2; 12 bases agree with TRBD2. The CDR3 length is 19 residues. Looked up from germline, CDR1 is ENHRY and CDR2 is SYGVKD. Trimming removed 0 bases from V and 0 bases from J; junction bases left unmatched: 5. The CDR3 is CAISESNLAGGANTGELFF. CDR3 bases: TGTGCCATCAGTGAGTCCAACCTAGCGGGAGGGGCGAACACCGGGGAGCTGTTTTTT.

V and J are TRBV15 and TRBJ1-5, with D maybe TRBD1 (5 bases). The CDR3 is 13 residues long. V lost 5 bases and J lost 6, with 11 bases in between. CDR1 is LNHNV, CDR2 YYDKDF, per germline (reference sequence). The CDR3 sequence is CATSYGAGQPQHF. The CDR3 bases are TGTGCCACCAGCTACGGGGCAGGTCAGCCCCAGCATTTT.

This clonotype was counted a few times. V usage is TRBV7-2 and J usage is TRBJ2-2, with D uncertain. CDR1 is SGHTA and CDR2 is FQGNSA in the germline V gene. Trimming removed 5 bases from V and 5 bases from J, with 12 bases in between. The CDR3 is 14 amino acids. The CDR3 loop is CASSRGLSTGELFF. CDR3 coding DNA: TGTGCCAGCAGCAGAGGATTATCGACCGGGGAGCTGTTTTTT.

This clonotype has a count of ten or more. The chain links TRBV7-3 to TRBJ2-5, with 8 nucleotides matching TRBD1. CDR1 is SGHTA and CDR2 is FQGTGA in the germline V gene. V was clipped by 3 bases and J by 6 bases; unmatched bases: 3. This CDR3 has 13 amino acids. This CDR3 is CASSLDRDQTQYF. Here the CDR3 DNA reads TGTGCCAGCAGCTTGGACAGGGACCAGACCCAGTACTTC.

There are a few counts of this clonotype. V is TRBV19 and J is TRBJ1-6; D unclear. The CDR3 extends over 13 amino acids. V gave up 9 bases and J gave up 9 bases, with 15 bases separating them. CDR1 and CDR2 (germline): LNHDA, SQIVND (reference sequence). The CDR3: CASAGTPGSPLHF. CDR3 DNA sequence: TGTGCCAGCGCCGGTACCCCTGGTTCACCCCTCCACTTT.

The sample holds many counts of this clonotype. The CDR3 sequence: CASSLMGTSGRANTGELFF. The CDR3, as DNA: TGTGCCAGCAGCTTGATGGGCACTAGCGGGAGGGCCAACACCGGGGAGCTGTTTTTT. The chain carries TRBV5-4 and TRBJ2-2; 13 bases are shared with TRBD2. V was pared by 1 base and J by 2 bases, with 8 bases of the junction left unmatched. Germline V CDR1 and CDR2: SGHNT, YYREEE (reference sequence). The CDR3 totals 19 residues.

The rearrangement joins TRBV11-2 to TRBJ1-5, with unresolved D. The CDR3 loop spans 13 amino acids. Germline CDR1 is SGHAT and CDR2 is FQNNGV. V dropped 7 bases and J dropped 6 bases, with 13 bases sitting between them. This CDR3 reads CASISHRGQPQHF. The DNA for the CDR3 is TGTGCCAGCATCTCACACCGCGGTCAGCCCCAGCATTTT.

This clonotype was picked up a small number of times. The CDR3 nucleotides read TGTGCCAGCAGCGCAACTAGCGGGAGTTACGAGCAGTACTTC. This gives the protein CASSATSGSYEQYF. The rearrangement joins TRBV9 to TRBJ2-7; 11 bases match TRBD2. With 3 bases clipped from V and 4 bases from J, the junction kept 3 bases outside the gene matches. The CDR3 runs 14 residues. Germline V gives CDR1 SGDLS, CDR2 YYNGEE.

This clonotype was found many times. The rearrangement uses TRBV7-2 and TRBJ2-7, with a tentative D call TRBD1 (5 bases). Germline V CDR1 and CDR2: SGHTA, FQGNSA. This CDR3 has 13 amino acids. Trimming stripped 5 bases from V and 6 bases from J, with 14 bases between. The CDR3 region is CASSQPSGLEQYF. CDR3 nucleotide sequence: TGTGCCAGCAGCCAACCTTCAGGGCTCGAGCAGTACTTC.

In this sample, this clonotype turned up a few times. The chain couples TRBV6-2 or TRBV6-3 to TRBJ2-5; no clear D gene. This CDR3 has 13 residues. Trimming cost V 6 bases and J 3 bases, with 11 bases left between them. The germline CDR1 and CDR2 sequences are MNHEY and SVGEGT. The chain's CDR3 is CASSREIEETQYF. The DNA of the CDR3 is TGTGCCAGCAGCCGTGAGATCGAAGAGACCCAGTACTTC.

The sample holds many counts of this clonotype. This sequence joins TRBV7-2 and TRBJ2-5, with TRBD2 identical over 11 bases. The germline V gene encodes CDR1 SGHTA and CDR2 FQGNSA. The length of the CDR3 is 17 residues. V shed 1 base and J 5 bases; nucleotides not matched to a gene: 9. The CDR3 here is CASSLVSGGASEETQYF. The CDR3 bases are TGTGCCAGCAGCTTAGTTAGCGGGGGGGCCTCAGAGGAGACCCAGTACTTC.

This clonotype turned up a few times. V is TRBV7-6 and J is TRBJ2-2; 8 bases align to TRBD1. This CDR3 comprises 15 residues. V was pared by 5 bases and J by 5 bases, with 7 bases of the junction left unmatched. Germline lookup yields CDR1 SGHVS and CDR2 FNYEAQ. CDR3 DNA sequence: TGTGCCAGCAGCCTATCTCGGACAGGGACCGGGGAGCTGTTTTTT. Protein product: CASSLSRTGTGELFF.